The present TCR beta chain was sequenced within a study of T cell responses to AZD1222 COVID-19 vaccine. Some clones are missing from TCRdb's copy, which holds only in-frame ones; the method was immunoSEQ multiplex PCR. This sample has tens of thousands of clones; roughly nine tenths occur once, and the top ten carry 28%. V was trimmed by 8 bases and J by 1 base, leaving 15 bases between them. In germline, CDR1 is SNHLY, CDR2 FYNNEI. This CDR3 has 15 residues. The receptor was derived from an adult who received the AZD1222 COVID-19 vaccine. The genes are TRBV2 and TRBJ1-3; D may be TRBD1 (6 bases). The sample in question was peripheral blood, obtained 28 days after the second AZD1222 dose. Here the CDR3 reads CASSWRGGSGNTIYF. As DNA, the CDR3 is TGTGCCAGCTCCTGGAGAGGGGGGTCTGGAAACACCATATATTTT.